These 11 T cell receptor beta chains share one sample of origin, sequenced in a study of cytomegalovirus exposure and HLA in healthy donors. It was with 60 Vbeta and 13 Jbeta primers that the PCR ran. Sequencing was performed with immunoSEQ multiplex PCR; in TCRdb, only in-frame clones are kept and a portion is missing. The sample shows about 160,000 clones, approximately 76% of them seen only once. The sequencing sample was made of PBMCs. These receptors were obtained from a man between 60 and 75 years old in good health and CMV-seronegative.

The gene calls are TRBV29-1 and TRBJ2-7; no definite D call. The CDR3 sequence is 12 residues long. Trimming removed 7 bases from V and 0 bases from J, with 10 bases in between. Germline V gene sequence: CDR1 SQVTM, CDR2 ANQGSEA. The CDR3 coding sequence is TGCAGCGGTAGACGGAGCTCCTACGAGCAGTACTTC. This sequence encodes CSGRRSSYEQYF.

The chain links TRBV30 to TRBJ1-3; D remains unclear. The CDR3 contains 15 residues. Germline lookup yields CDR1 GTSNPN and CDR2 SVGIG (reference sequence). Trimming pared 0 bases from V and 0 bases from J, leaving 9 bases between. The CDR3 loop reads CAWSVPRYSGNTIYF. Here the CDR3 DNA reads TGTGCCTGGAGTGTACCCCGGTACTCTGGAAACACCATATATTTT.

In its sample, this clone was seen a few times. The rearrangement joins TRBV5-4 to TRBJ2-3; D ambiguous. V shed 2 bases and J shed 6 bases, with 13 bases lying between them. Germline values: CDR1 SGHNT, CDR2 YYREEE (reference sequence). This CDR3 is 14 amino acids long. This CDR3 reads CASSFRPSPDTQYF. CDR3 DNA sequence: TGTGCCAGCAGCTTCCGACCTAGTCCTGATACGCAGTATTTT.

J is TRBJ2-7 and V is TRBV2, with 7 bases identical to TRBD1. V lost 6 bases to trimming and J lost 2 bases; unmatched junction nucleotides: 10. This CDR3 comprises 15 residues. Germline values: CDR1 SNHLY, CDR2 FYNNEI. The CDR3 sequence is CASRQGRVRTYEQYF. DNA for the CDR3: TGTGCCAGCAGACAGGGGCGGGTGAGAACCTACGAGCAGTACTTC.

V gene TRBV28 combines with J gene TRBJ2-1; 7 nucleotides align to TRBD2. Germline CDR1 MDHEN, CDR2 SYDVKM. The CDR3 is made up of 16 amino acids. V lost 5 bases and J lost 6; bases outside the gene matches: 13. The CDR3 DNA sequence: TGTGCCAGCAGTACCCCCGGCGGGAGACCTATCAATGAGCAGTTCTTC. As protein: CASSTPGGRPINEQFF.

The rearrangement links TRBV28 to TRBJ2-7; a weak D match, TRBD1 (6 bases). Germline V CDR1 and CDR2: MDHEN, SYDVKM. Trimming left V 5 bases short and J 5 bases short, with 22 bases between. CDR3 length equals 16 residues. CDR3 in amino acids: CASSLQGGIVIHEQYF. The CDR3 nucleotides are TGTGCCAGCAGTCTACAGGGTGGTATTGTGATCCACGAGCAGTACTTC. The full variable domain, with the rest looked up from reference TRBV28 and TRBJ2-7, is DVKVTQSSRYLVKRTGEKVFLECVQDMDHENMFWYRQDPGLGLRLIYFSYDVKMKEKGDIPEGYSVSREKKERFSLILESASTNQTSMYLCASSLQGGIVIHEQYFGPGTRLTVT.

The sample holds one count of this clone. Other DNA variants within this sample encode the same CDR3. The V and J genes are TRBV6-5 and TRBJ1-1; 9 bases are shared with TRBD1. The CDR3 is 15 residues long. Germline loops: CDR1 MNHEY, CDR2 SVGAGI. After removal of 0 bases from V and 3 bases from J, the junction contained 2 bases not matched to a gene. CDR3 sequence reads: CASSYSRTGDTEAFF. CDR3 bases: TGTGCCAGCAGTTACTCGAGGACAGGGGACACTGAAGCTTTCTTT.

The CDR3 loop is CASSEVIGVAGYGYTF. CDR3 bases: TGCGCCAGCAGTGAGGTTATCGGGGTAGCAGGATATGGCTACACCTTC. The chain is built from TRBV10-2 and TRBJ1-2; D is ambiguous. This CDR3 spans 16 amino acids. V was shortened by 2 bases and J by 5 bases, with 18 bases between the two germline ends. Germline V gene data show CDR1 as WSHSY and CDR2 as SAAADI.

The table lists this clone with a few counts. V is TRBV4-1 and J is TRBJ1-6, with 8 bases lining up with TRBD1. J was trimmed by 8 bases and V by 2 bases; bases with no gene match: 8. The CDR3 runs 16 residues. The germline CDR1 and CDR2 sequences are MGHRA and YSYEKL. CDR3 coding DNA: TGCGCCAGCAGCCAAATGCAGGGGGCCGCCTATTCACCCCTCCACTTT. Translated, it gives CASSQMQGAAYSPLHF.

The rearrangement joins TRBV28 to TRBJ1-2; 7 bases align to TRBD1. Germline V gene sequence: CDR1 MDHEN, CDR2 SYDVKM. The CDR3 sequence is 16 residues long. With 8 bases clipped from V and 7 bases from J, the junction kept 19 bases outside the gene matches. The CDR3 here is CASGEANRGLVGGYTF. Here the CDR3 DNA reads TGTGCCAGCGGCGAGGCCAACAGGGGACTAGTAGGTGGCTACACCTTC.

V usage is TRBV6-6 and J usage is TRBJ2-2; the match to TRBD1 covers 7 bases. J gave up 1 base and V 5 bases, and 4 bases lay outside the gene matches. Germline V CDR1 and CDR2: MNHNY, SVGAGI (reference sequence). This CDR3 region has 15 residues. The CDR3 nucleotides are TGTGCCAGCAGTCGGGACAGACAGAACACCGGGGAGCTGTTTTTT. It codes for CASSRDRQNTGELFF.